Presented here are 10 T cell receptor beta chains from one specimen sequenced in a study of blood T cell repertoires in COVID-19. Sequencing used immunoSEQ multiplex PCR; TCRdb keeps in-frame clones, though not all of them. The sample has roughly 120,000 clones; around 89% are singletons. Source material: peripheral blood. The receptors were gathered from a woman aged 45-65 years with acute or convalescent COVID-19.

The rearrangement uses TRBV18 and TRBJ2-3; TRBD2 matches at 7 bases. After removal of 5 bases from V and 0 bases from J, the junction contained 5 bases not matched to a gene. The CDR3 consists of 15 residues. Germline V CDR1 and CDR2: KGHSH, LQKENI. The CDR3 loop reads CASSSGGPSTDTQYF. Here the CDR3 DNA reads TGTGCCAGCTCATCGGGAGGCCCAAGCACAGATACGCAGTATTTT. The full variable domain, in which reference TRBV18 and TRBJ2-3 provide the parts outside the CDR3, is NAGVMQNPRHLVRRRGQEARLRCSPMKGHSHVYWYRQLPEEGLKFMVYLQKENIIDESGMPKERFSAEFPKEGPSILRIQQVVRGDSAAYFCASSSGGPSTDTQYFGPGTRLTVL.

The chain couples TRBV7-2 to TRBJ2-2; D is ambiguous. V lost 5 bases and J 4 bases, leaving 5 bases between the germline ends. CDR3 length equals 12 residues. Germline loops: CDR1 SGHTA, CDR2 FQGNSA. Here the CDR3 reads CASSRVTGELFF. CDR3 bases: TGTGCCAGCAGCCGAGTCACCGGGGAGCTGTTTTTT.

The chain has TRBV11-3 and TRBJ2-3, with 7 bases aligning to TRBD1. The CDR3 is made up of 15 amino acids. In germline, CDR1 is SGHNT, CDR2 YENEEA. V gave up 3 bases and J gave up 2 bases; unmatched junction bases: 5. CDR3 region: CASSFDREPTDTQYF. The CDR3 DNA reads as TGTGCCAGCAGCTTCGACAGGGAGCCCACAGATACGCAGTATTTT. The variable domain in full, with the rest retrieved from reference TRBV11-3 and TRBJ2-3, is EAGVVQSPRYKIIEKKQPVAFWCNPISGHNTLYWYLQNLGQGPELLIRYENEEAVDDSQLPKDRFSAERLKGVDSTLKIQPAELGDSAVYLCASSFDREPTDTQYFGPGTRLTVL.

The chain couples TRBV2 to TRBJ1-1; D is ambiguous. CDR3 length: 13 residues. The V end was cut by 4 bases, the J end by 0 bases, with 6 bases between. Germline CDR1 is SNHLY and CDR2 is FYNNEI. CDR3 sequence: CASSAQMNTEAFF. In DNA, the CDR3 is TGTGCCAGCAGTGCTCAGATGAACACTGAAGCTTTCTTT.

The chain is built from TRBV7-2 and TRBJ2-7; D might be TRBD2 (8 bases). CDR3 length: 15 residues. CDR1 is SGHTA and CDR2 is FQGNSA in the germline V gene. With 5 bases removed from V and 1 base from J, the gap between germline ends came to 15 bases. CDR3 nucleotides: TGTGCCAGCAGCAATCGGGGGGGACAGTCCTACGAGCAGTACTTC. Protein product: CASSNRGGQSYEQYF.

This clone occurred once. The V and J genes are TRBV7-6 and TRBJ2-1; maybe TRBD1 (6 bases). V shed 8 bases and J shed 7 bases, with 24 bases lying between them. CDR3 length equals 16 residues. Germline lookup yields CDR1 SGHVS and CDR2 FNYEAQ. As DNA, the CDR3 is TGTGCCAGCGGTAGGAACCGGAGGCTCAGGGGTAATGAGCAGTTCTTC. Protein: CASGRNRRLRGNEQFF.

This chain joins TRBV28 and TRBJ2-1, with 7 positions matching TRBD2. Trimming at V came to 7 bases and at J to 3 bases, leaving 6 bases not matched to a gene. The CDR3 contains 14 residues. CDR1 MDHEN and CDR2 SYDVKM come from the germline V gene. The CDR3 region is CASTRASGYNEQFF. CDR3 bases: TGTGCCAGCACCCGGGCTAGCGGCTACAATGAGCAGTTCTTC.

The rearrangement joins TRBV7-6 to TRBJ1-3, with 10 bases identical to TRBD1. The germline CDR1 and CDR2 sequences are SGHVS and FNYEAQ. V was clipped by 4 bases and J by 0 bases; unmatched bases: 3. The CDR3 runs to 16 residues. CDR3 residues: CASSSWTGGSGNTIYF. The CDR3 DNA reads TGTGCCAGCAGCTCGTGGACAGGGGGCTCTGGAAACACCATATATTTT.

This clone has more than one count but fewer than ten. V usage is TRBV2 and J usage is TRBJ2-7; D not certain. V was shortened by 2 bases and J by 6 bases, with 17 bases between the two germline ends. Germline V lookup: CDR1 SNHLY, CDR2 FYNNEI. The CDR3 is made up of 15 amino acids. The CDR3 region is CASSELRGKGREQYF. In DNA form, the CDR3 reads TGTGCCAGCAGTGAACTTCGCGGAAAAGGCCGCGAGCAGTACTTC.

In this sample, this clone turned up once. The rearrangement joins TRBV5-6 to TRBJ1-2, with D uncertain. This CDR3 spans 13 amino acids. The V gene's germline CDR1 is SGHDT and CDR2 YYEEEE. Trimming took off 0 bases at V and 2 bases at J, with 5 bases between the two ends. The CDR3 loop reads CASSLERNYGYTF. DNA for the CDR3: TGTGCCAGCAGCTTGGAGAGAAACTATGGCTACACCTTC.